This TCR beta chain derives from a study of blood T cell repertoires in COVID-19. In the study overall: Researchers got acute and convalescent COVID-19 samples from the United States, Italy and Spain. PBMCs, B-cell-depleted T cells, or T cells were the source of the cDNA or gDNA that made up the material.

Per the authors' pipeline: Amplification from reference gene primers served as the basis for estimated nucleated cell counts. This table comes from immunoSEQ multiplex PCR, and its TCRdb copy is limited to in-frame clones, with some not included. The V and J calls and clone size are taken from that table; D and trimming were inferred from the DNA. The data hold 110,000 to 150,000 clones, with around nine tenths observed a single time. CDR3 length equals 13 residues. Sequencing was done on a sample of peripheral blood. The V gene is TRBV21-1, the J gene TRBJ2-3; TRBD1, the D gene given by the table, was not confirmed from the DNA. TRBV21-1 is noted as a pseudogene. This receptor was identified in a human donor in a cohort sampled during active COVID-19. DNA for the CDR3: TGTGCCAGCAGCCTTTTAGACAGGCGATCGCAGTATTTT. This gives the protein CASSLLDRRSQYF.